The next 27 T cell receptor beta chains were all read from a single sample in a study of blood T cell repertoires in COVID-19 (dated by TCRdb to the early 2020s). Libraries were made using the immunoSEQ multiplex PCR assay. TCRdb limited this immuneACCESS table to in-frame rearrangements with V and J called. A share of clones is missing; checked studies link under half to unresolved V genes, and the rest is unexplained. The table for this sample lists fewer than 300,000 clones; 86% of them were counted only once. The top ten hold roughly a sixth of the sample. The sequencing sample was made of PBMCs or T cells enriched from blood (not recorded which). Source of these receptors: a man between 18 and 35 years old who had recovered from COVID-19.

The rearrangement joins TRBV10-3 to TRBJ2-7; the match to TRBD1 covers 9 bases. Germline V gene data show CDR1 as ENHRY and CDR2 as SYGVKD. The CDR3 spans 14 residues. The V gene end was trimmed by 5 bases and the J gene end by 2 bases; junction bases not matched to a gene: 4. The CDR3 bases are TGTGCCATCAGTCCCGGGACAGGGACCTACGAGCAGTACTTC. Encoded protein: CAISPGTGTYEQYF.

The chain carries TRBV7-2 and TRBJ2-3, with D tentatively TRBD1 (5 bases). This CDR3 is built from 14 residues. Germline V lookup: CDR1 SGHTA, CDR2 FQGNSA. V was shortened by 0 bases and J by 2 bases, with 6 bases between the two germline ends. The CDR3 loop is CASSLAGVTDTQYF. For the CDR3, the DNA is TGTGCCAGCAGCTTAGCAGGGGTCACAGATACGCAGTATTTT. Full variable domain (rest looked up from reference TRBV7-2 and TRBJ2-3): GAGVSQSPSNKVTEKGKDVELRCDPISGHTALYWYRQSLGQGLEFLIYFQGNSAPDKSGLPSDRFSAERTGGSVSTLTIQRTQQEDSAVYLCASSLAGVTDTQYFGPGTRLTVL.

This clone was seen more than once but under ten times. The chain is built from TRBV28 and TRBJ1-1; D might be TRBD1 (6 bases). The V and J ends lost 3 bases and 5 bases respectively, with 13 bases between them. This CDR3 has 14 residues. Germline V lookup: CDR1 MDHEN, CDR2 SYDVKM. The DNA for the CDR3 is TGTGCCAGCAGTTTTGCGGGGGCAGAGACTGAAGCTTTCTTT. Translating it yields CASSFAGAETEAFF. The whole variable domain, filled in from reference TRBV28 and TRBJ1-1, reads DVKVTQSSRYLVKRTGEKVFLECVQDMDHENMFWYRQDPGLGLRLIYFSYDVKMKEKGDIPEGYSVSREKKERFSLILESASTNQTSMYLCASSFAGAETEAFFGQGTRLTVV.

The genes are TRBV29-1 and TRBJ2-7; tentative D call: TRBD1 (5 bases). V shed 4 bases and J shed 5 bases, with 12 bases lying between them. This CDR3 spans 12 amino acids. CDR1 is SQVTM and CDR2 is ANQGSEA in the germline V gene. CDR3 bases: TGCAGCGTTGGAGTCAGGGCCCACGAGCAGTACTTC. It is translated as CSVGVRAHEQYF.

The gene calls are TRBV7-2 and TRBJ1-1; tentatively, D is TRBD1 (6 bases). The CDR3 loop spans 16 amino acids. In germline, CDR1 is SGHTA, CDR2 FQGNSA. V lost 4 bases and J 3 bases, leaving 18 bases between the germline ends. The CDR3 protein is CASSSRGGNSDTEAFF. CDR3 coding DNA: TGTGCCAGCAGCTCCCGAGGGGGAAATTCGGACACTGAAGCTTTCTTT.

The V and J genes are TRBV2 and TRBJ1-5; no reliable D call. Germline V lookup: CDR1 SNHLY, CDR2 FYNNEI. The V and J ends lost 7 bases and 1 base respectively, with 14 bases between them. This CDR3 has 15 residues. The CDR3 here is CASTPLGVSNQPQHF. In nucleotides, the CDR3 is TGTGCCAGCACCCCCCTCGGGGTAAGCAATCAGCCCCAGCATTTT.

There are a few counts of this clone. This chain links TRBV20-1 with TRBJ2-3; 7 bases are shared with TRBD2. The CDR3 is 15 amino acids. Germline V lookup: CDR1 DFQATT, CDR2 SNEGSKA (reference sequence). Trimming at V came to 3 bases and at J to 1 base, leaving 7 bases not matched to a gene. CDR3 DNA sequence: TGCAGTGCTAGTTCCCGACTAGCAGGCACAGATACGCAGTATTTT. As protein: CSASSRLAGTDTQYF.

CDR3 coding DNA: TGTGCCAGTAGCCGATTCGGACAGGGGATAAATCAGCCCCAGCATTTT. Its translation: CASSRFGQGINQPQHF. The V and J genes are TRBV19 and TRBJ1-5; 9 bases are shared with TRBD1. V was pared by 6 bases and J by 4 bases, with 10 bases of the junction left unmatched. CDR1 and CDR2 from the germline V gene are LNHDA and SQIVND (reference sequence). The CDR3 contains 16 residues.

J is TRBJ2-2 and V is TRBV19, with a weak D call TRBD1 (6 bases). The CDR3 is made up of 18 amino acids. Trimming removed 3 bases from V and 0 bases from J, with 17 bases in between. Germline V gene data show CDR1 as LNHDA and CDR2 as SQIVND (reference sequence). The CDR3 bases are TGTGCCAGTAGTATCGGAAGGACAGAGGCCGCGAACACCGGGGAGCTGTTTTTT. This codes for CASSIGRTEAANTGELFF.

The chain links TRBV5-8 to TRBJ2-7; 10 nucleotides match TRBD2. Per the germline V gene, CDR1 is SGHTS and CDR2 is YDEGEE. J gave up 7 bases and V 3 bases, and 1 base lay outside the gene matches. The CDR3 extends over 12 amino acids. CDR3 sequence: CASSSGLAEQYF. DNA for the CDR3: TGTGCCAGCAGCTCGGGACTAGCGGAGCAGTACTTC.

The chain has TRBV5-1 and TRBJ1-1; D ambiguous. Trimming stripped 4 bases from V and 2 bases from J, with 9 bases between. The CDR3 is 13 amino acids. Germline CDR1 is SGHRS and CDR2 is YFSETQ. CDR3 DNA sequence: TGCGCCAGCAGCGACCAGACAAACACTGAAGCTTTCTTT. This gives the protein CASSDQTNTEAFF.

The chain carries TRBV3-1 (or the pseudogene TRBV3-2) and TRBJ1-3; TRBD1 matches 10 bases. With 5 bases clipped from V and 0 bases from J, the junction kept 13 bases outside the gene matches. This CDR3 spans 19 amino acids. In germline, CDR1 is LGHDT, CDR2 YNNKEL (reference sequence). The CDR3 loop is CASSDSSRDRGLSGNTIYF. DNA of the CDR3: TGTGCCAGCAGCGATTCCTCCCGGGACAGGGGTCTCTCTGGAAACACCATATATTTT.

The rearrangement uses TRBV5-1 and TRBJ1-2, with 9 nucleotides matching TRBD1. The CDR3 totals 14 residues. The trim removed 4 bases at V and 2 bases at J, leaving 3 bases unmatched. CDR1 SGHRS and CDR2 YFSETQ come from the germline V gene. The CDR3 nucleotides are TGCGCCAGCAGCACAGGGGGCCTAAACTATGGCTACACCTTC. This encodes CASSTGGLNYGYTF.

The rearrangement links TRBV15 to TRBJ2-1, with 9 bases aligning to TRBD2. J gave up 8 bases and V 3 bases, and 11 bases lay outside the gene matches. Germline V CDR1 and CDR2: LNHNV, YYDKDF (reference sequence). The CDR3 has 16 amino acids. The CDR3 protein is CATSRTRGRARDEQFF. CDR3 DNA sequence: TGTGCCACCAGCAGGACTCGCGGGAGGGCCAGAGATGAGCAGTTCTTC.

The chain recombines TRBV5-4 with TRBJ2-5, with 10 bases identical to TRBD2. The CDR3 sequence is 18 residues long. V dropped 1 base and J dropped 4; count of bases not matched to a gene: 13. CDR1 is SGHNT and CDR2 is YYREEE in the germline V gene (reference sequence). In DNA, the CDR3 is TGTGCCAGCAGCTTGAGGCCTGGGGTAGCGGGAGGTGGAGAGACCCAGTACTTC. It translates to CASSLRPGVAGGGETQYF. Full variable domain (outside the CDR3, taken from reference TRBV5-4 and TRBJ2-5): ETGVTQSPTHLIKTRGQQVTLRCSSQSGHNTVSWYQQALGQGPQFIFQYYREEENGRGNFPPRFSGLQFPNYSSELNVNALELDDSALYLCASSLRPGVAGGGETQYFGPGTRLLVL.

This clone has more than one count but fewer than ten. This chain uses TRBV5-6 with TRBJ1-2; D may be TRBD1 (6 bases). Germline CDR1 is SGHDT and CDR2 is YYEEEE. The length of the CDR3 is 17 residues. V was clipped by 0 bases and J by 6 bases, with 21 bases between them. The CDR3 region has the DNA TGTGCCAGCAGCTTGGTTAGACAGGCACCTTTGAGCCATGGCTACACCTTC. Amino acids: CASSLVRQAPLSHGYTF.

The gene calls are TRBV30 and TRBJ2-2; TRBD1 aligns across 7 bases. Germline CDR1 reads GTSNPN; CDR2 reads SVGIG (reference sequence). Losses at the gene ends were 4 bases for V and 1 base for J; bases not matched to a gene: 9. There are 16 residues in the CDR3. For the CDR3, the DNA is TGTGCCTGGAATAAGGGGGCCTTAGGGAACACCGGGGAGCTGTTTTTT. It translates to CAWNKGALGNTGELFF.

V usage is TRBV5-4 and J usage is TRBJ1-4, with D unclear. The ends were cut back, 0 bases at V and 2 bases at J, with 5 bases in the middle. Looked up from germline, CDR1 is SGHNT and CDR2 is YYREEE (reference sequence). This CDR3 is built from 14 residues. CDR3 loop: CASSLAGTNEKLFF. CDR3 in DNA: TGTGCCAGCAGCTTGGCAGGCACTAATGAAAAACTGTTTTTT.

In this sample, this clone turned up once. This chain links TRBV7-6 with TRBJ2-2, with TRBD2 matching over 11 bases. This CDR3 is 18 amino acids long. Germline values: CDR1 SGHVS, CDR2 FNYEAQ. V lost 0 bases, J lost 6 bases, and 9 bases stayed unmatched. The CDR3 spells CASSLALVIAGGPGELFF. CDR3 coding DNA: TGTGCCAGCAGCTTAGCGCTGGTAATAGCGGGAGGGCCCGGGGAGCTGTTTTTT.

This chain joins TRBV27 and TRBJ2-2, with TRBD1 as a possible D gene (5 bases). V gave up 8 bases and J gave up 3 bases, with 13 bases separating them. This CDR3 region has 14 residues. Germline CDR1 and CDR2: MNHEY and SMNVEV (reference sequence). CDR3 sequence (DNA): TGTGCCAGCCGTAGACCAGGGTACACCGGGGAGCTGTTTTTT. Translation gives CASRRPGYTGELFF.

This clone showed up just once. The rearrangement links TRBV28 to TRBJ2-5; 8 positions agree with TRBD2. This CDR3 comprises 15 residues. The germline V gene has CDR1 MDHEN and CDR2 SYDVKM. V shed 6 bases, J shed 1 base, and the junction held 7 bases outside the gene matches. In DNA, the CDR3 is TGTGCCAGCAGACAACTAGCGGCATTCCAAGAGACCCAGTACTTC. Protein: CASRQLAAFQETQYF.

The chain recombines TRBV5-1 with TRBJ1-1; D is possibly TRBD1 (5 bases). CDR3 length: 13 amino acids. Germline-derived CDR1 and CDR2 are SGHRS and YFSETQ. V was shortened by 5 bases and J by 4 bases, with 12 bases between the two germline ends. The CDR3, as DNA: TGCGCCAGCAGTCTCGGGGGGACCACTGAAGCTTTCTTT. Residues: CASSLGGTTEAFF.

The rearrangement uses TRBV10-2 and TRBJ2-7; TRBD2 agrees at 7 bases. After removal of 1 base from V and 2 bases from J, the junction contained 5 bases not matched to a gene. The CDR3 is 15 amino acids. The germline V gene encodes CDR1 WSHSY and CDR2 SAAADI. The CDR3: CASSEWRESAYEQYF. The CDR3 nucleotides read TGCGCCAGCAGTGAGTGGCGGGAGTCAGCCTACGAGCAGTACTTC.

The chain recombines TRBV30 with TRBJ2-3, with 9 bases identical to TRBD2. Trimming took 0 bases from V and 4 from J; bases not matched to a gene: 8. The CDR3 length is 16 residues. Germline V CDR1 and CDR2: GTSNPN, SVGIG (reference sequence). The CDR3 DNA is TGTGCCTGGAGTGTAGGTTGGGCGGGGGGGCCAGATACGCAGTATTTT. It encodes CAWSVGWAGGPDTQYF.

V is TRBV6-1 and J is TRBJ1-1, with TRBD1 matching 7 bases. Germline assignment: CDR1 MNHNS and CDR2 SASEGT. The CDR3 is 16 amino acids. Losses at the gene ends were 4 bases for V and 1 base for J; bases not matched to a gene: 9. DNA for the CDR3: TGTGCCAGCAGTGCCATACCGGGACAGCAGAACACTGAAGCTTTCTTT. It codes for CASSAIPGQQNTEAFF.

This clone was counted a single time. This sequence joins TRBV5-5 and TRBJ2-1; D unclear. CDR3 length: 16 amino acids. Germline CDR1 is SGHKS and CDR2 is YYEKEE (reference sequence). V was shortened by 4 bases and J by 5 bases, with 19 bases between the two germline ends. CDR3 sequence (DNA): TGTGCCAGCAGCCCACCCTGGGCAGATTACAACAATGAGCAGTTCTTC. It is translated as CASSPPWADYNNEQFF.

This chain uses TRBV7-8 with TRBJ2-7; D is possibly TRBD2 (5 bases). From germline, CDR1 is SGHVS and CDR2 FQNEAQ. The CDR3 covers 12 residues. V lost 1 base and J lost 7, with 8 bases in between. CDR3 DNA: TGTGCCAGCAGCTTAGTTTCGGGGGAGCAGTACTTC. It translates to CASSLVSGEQYF.